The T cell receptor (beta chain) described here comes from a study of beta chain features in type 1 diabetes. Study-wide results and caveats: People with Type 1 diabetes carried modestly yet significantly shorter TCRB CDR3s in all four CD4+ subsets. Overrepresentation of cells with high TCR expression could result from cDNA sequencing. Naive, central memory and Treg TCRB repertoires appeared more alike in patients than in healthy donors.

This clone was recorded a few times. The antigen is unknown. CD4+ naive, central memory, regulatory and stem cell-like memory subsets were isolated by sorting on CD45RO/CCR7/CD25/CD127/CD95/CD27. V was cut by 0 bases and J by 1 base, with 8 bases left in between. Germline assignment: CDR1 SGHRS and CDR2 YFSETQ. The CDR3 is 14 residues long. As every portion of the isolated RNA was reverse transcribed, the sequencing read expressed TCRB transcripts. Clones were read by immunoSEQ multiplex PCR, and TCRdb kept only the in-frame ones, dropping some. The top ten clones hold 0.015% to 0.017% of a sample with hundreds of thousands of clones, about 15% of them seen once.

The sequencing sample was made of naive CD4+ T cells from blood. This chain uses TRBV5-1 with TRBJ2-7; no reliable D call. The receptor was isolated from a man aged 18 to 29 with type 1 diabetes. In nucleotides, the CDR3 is TGCGCCAGCAGCTTGGGGCCAGTTTCCTACGAGCAGTACTTC. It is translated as CASSLGPVSYEQYF.